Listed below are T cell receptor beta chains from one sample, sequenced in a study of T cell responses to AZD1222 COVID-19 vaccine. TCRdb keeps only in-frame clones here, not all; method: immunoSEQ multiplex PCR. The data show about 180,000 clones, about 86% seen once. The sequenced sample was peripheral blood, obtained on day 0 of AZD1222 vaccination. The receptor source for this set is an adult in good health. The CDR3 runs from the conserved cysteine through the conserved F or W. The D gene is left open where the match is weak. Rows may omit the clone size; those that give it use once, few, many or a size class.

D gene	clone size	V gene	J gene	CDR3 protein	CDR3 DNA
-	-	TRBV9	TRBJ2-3	CASSAHVPETDTQYF	TGTGCCAGCAGCGCCCATGTCCCCGAAACAGATACGCAGTATTTT
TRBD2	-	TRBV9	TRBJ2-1	CASSPDGGWKEQFF	TGTGCCAGCAGCCCTGACGGGGGGTGGAAGGAGCAGTTCTTC
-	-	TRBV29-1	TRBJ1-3	CSGVTGSGNTIYF	TGCAGCGGGGTAACAGGGAGTGGAAACACCATATATTTT
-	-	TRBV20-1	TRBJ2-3	CSASVWLESADTQYF	TGCAGTGCTAGTGTTTGGCTAGAATCGGCAGATACGCAGTATTTT
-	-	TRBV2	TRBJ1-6	CASRQGDSPLHF	TGTGCCAGCAGGCAGGGCGATTCACCCCTCCACTTT
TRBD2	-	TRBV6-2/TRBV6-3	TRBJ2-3	CASSYAGGNTQYF	TGTGCCAGCAGTTACGCGGGGGGTAATACGCAGTATTTT
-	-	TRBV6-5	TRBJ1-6	CASRLDRDSPLHF	TGTGCCAGCAGATTGGACCGAGATTCACCCCTCCACTTT
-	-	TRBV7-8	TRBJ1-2	CASSLGQVVGYTF	TGTGCCAGCAGCTTAGGACAGGTTGTCGGCTACACCTTC
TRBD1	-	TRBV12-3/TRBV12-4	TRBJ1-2	CASSLGGGAGYTF	TGTGCCAGCAGTTTAGGAGGGGGCGCCGGCTACACCTTC
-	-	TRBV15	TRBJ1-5	CATSRDFGSNQPQHF	TGTGCCACCAGCAGAGATTTCGGGTCCAATCAGCCCCAGCATTTT
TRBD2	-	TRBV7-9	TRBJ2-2	CASSPLAVNTGELFF	TGTGCCAGCAGTCCTCTAGCGGTGAACACCGGGGAGCTGTTTTTT
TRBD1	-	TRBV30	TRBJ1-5	CAWSGTGQYGPQHF	TGTGCCTGGAGCGGGACAGGGCAATATGGGCCCCAGCATTTT
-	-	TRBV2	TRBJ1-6	CASSEQTASPLHF	TGTGCCAGCAGTGAACAGACAGCTTCACCCCTCCACTTT
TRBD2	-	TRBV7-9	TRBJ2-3	CASSPAGGWTDTQYF	TGTGCCAGCAGCCCAGCGGGGGGGTGGACAGATACGCAGTATTTT
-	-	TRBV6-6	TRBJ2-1	CASTRGSYNEQFF	TGTGCCAGCACCAGGGGTTCCTACAATGAGCAGTTCTTC
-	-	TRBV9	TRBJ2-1	CASSATGLPYNEQFF	TGTGCCAGCAGCGCTACGGGACTTCCCTACAATGAGCAGTTCTTC
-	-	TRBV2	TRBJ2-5	CASSEIGGSETQYF	TGTGCCAGCAGTGAGATCGGGGGATCTGAGACCCAGTACTTC
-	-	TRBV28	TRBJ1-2	CASSLIRPRKLSYTF	TGTGCCAGCAGTTTAATCAGGCCGAGAAAGCTCAGCTACACCTTC
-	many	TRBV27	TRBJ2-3	CASKPGGDTQYF	TGTGCCAGCAAACCAGGAGGGGATACGCAGTATTTT
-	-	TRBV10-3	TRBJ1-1	CAISESTGLGNTEAFF	TGTGCCATCAGTGAGTCGACGGGACTTGGGAACACTGAAGCTTTCTTT
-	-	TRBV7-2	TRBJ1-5	CASSLEAGNQPQHF	TGTGCCAGCAGCTTAGAGGCGGGGAATCAGCCCCAGCATTTT
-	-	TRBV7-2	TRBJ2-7	CASSSFVAAHEQYF	TGTGCCAGCAGCTCCTTCGTCGCGGCCCACGAGCAGTACTTC
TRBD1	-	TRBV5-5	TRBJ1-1	CASSVDRGRNTEAFF	TGTGCCAGCAGCGTGGACAGGGGTCGGAACACTGAAGCTTTCTTT